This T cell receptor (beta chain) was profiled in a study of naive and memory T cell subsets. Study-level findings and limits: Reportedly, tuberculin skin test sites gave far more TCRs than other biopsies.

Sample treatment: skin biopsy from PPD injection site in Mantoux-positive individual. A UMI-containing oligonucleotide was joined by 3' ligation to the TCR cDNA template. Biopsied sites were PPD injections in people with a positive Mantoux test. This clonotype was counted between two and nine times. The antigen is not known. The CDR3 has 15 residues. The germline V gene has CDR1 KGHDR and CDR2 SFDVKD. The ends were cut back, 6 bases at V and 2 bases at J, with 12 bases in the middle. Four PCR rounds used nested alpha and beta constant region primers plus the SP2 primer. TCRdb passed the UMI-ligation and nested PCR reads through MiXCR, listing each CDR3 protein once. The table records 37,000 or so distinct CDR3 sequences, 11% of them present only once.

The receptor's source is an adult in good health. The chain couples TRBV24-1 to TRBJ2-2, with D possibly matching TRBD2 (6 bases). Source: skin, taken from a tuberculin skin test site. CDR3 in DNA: TGTGCCACCAGTCCCGGGGCGGGAAACACCGGGGAGCTGTTTTTT. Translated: CATSPGAGNTGELFF.